This TCR beta chain was sequenced during a study of cytomegalovirus exposure and HLA in healthy donors. Study outcomes and limitations: An analysis done earlier found most TCR beta V segments productive about 87% or about 30% of the time. Cytomegalovirus-associated status was assigned to 150 or so TCR beta chains. In vitro, three CMV-associated chains proved specific for CMV antigens.

The germline V gene has CDR1 SGHDN and CDR2 FVKESK. The CDR3 has 16 residues. V was clipped by 6 bases and J by 3 bases, with 18 bases between them. Remarks on this clone: The target antigen is unknown.

Amplification used 60 Vbeta primers and 13 Jbeta primers. Sequencing used immunoSEQ multiplex PCR; TCRdb keeps in-frame clones, though not all of them. The sample records some 130,000 clones, around two thirds being singletons. Source material: PBMCs. The sequence came from a woman in her sixties in good health and CMV-seropositive. The J gene is TRBJ2-1, the V gene TRBV14; a possible D gene is TRBD2 (7 bases). DNA for the CDR3: TGTGCCAGCAGACCCACCGGGGGGCTCAACTACAATGAGCAGTTCTTC. This encodes CASRPTGGLNYNEQFF.